This T cell receptor beta chain is from a study of T cell responses to AZD1222 COVID-19 vaccine. General study findings and limits: Repertoires were obtained only post-peak T cell response. There were mostly white British donors and more females than males, and clonal diversity was possibly underestimated. Spike-specific TCR repertoires showed rising breadth and depth after two AZD1222 doses. Of the AZD1222 recipients, only six were seropositive at baseline.

Assay used: immunoSEQ multiplex PCR; TCRdb lists only in-frame clones, some missing. Of 120,000 or so clones in the sample, more than 80% are singletons; the top ten hold over 5%. As for this clone: Its antigen remains unknown.

The clonotype was recovered from an adult in good health. This material consisted of peripheral blood, taken on day 0 of AZD1222 vaccination.

This chain's CDR3 is CASEGLAGNNEQFF. In DNA, the CDR3 is TGTGCCAGCGAGGGACTAGCGGGCAACAATGAGCAGTTCTTC. The rearrangement joins TRBV19 to TRBJ2-1; 12 bases match TRBD2. V lost 9 bases, J lost 5 bases, and 5 bases stayed unmatched. Looked up from germline, CDR1 is LNHDA and CDR2 is SQIVND (reference sequence). There are 14 residues in the CDR3.